This T cell receptor beta chain was sequenced during a study of post-analysis software for immune sequencing data. Unique molecular identifiers featured in each of the TCR beta cDNA libraries. TCRdb reprocessed the PCR reads via MiXCR and lists one record per CDR3 protein. The sample has roughly 430,000 distinct CDR3 sequences, about 40% seen once. Notes on this clonotype: Its antigen is undetermined.

Germline V gene lookup returns CDR1 SEHNR and CDR2 FQNEAQ (reference sequence). Trimming at V came to 4 bases and at J to 5 bases, leaving 7 bases not matched to a gene. CDR3 length: 15 amino acids. General study results and limits: Batch-matched samples strongly co-clustered by F measure. Multiple sclerosis was associated with a significant reduction in normalized Chao1 diversity relative to controls. A few TRBV segments (TRBV5-6, TRBV5-1 and TRBV20-1 among them) occurred more frequently in patients than in controls.

This sequence originates from a girl aged 2 to 9 with multiple sclerosis. The V and J genes are TRBV7-9 and TRBJ1-4, with 7 bases aligning to TRBD1. The specimen was blood. CDR3 nucleotides: TGTGCCAGCAGCTCCATTACAGGGGCAAATGAAAAACTGTTTTTT. Amino acid sequence: CASSSITGANEKLFF.